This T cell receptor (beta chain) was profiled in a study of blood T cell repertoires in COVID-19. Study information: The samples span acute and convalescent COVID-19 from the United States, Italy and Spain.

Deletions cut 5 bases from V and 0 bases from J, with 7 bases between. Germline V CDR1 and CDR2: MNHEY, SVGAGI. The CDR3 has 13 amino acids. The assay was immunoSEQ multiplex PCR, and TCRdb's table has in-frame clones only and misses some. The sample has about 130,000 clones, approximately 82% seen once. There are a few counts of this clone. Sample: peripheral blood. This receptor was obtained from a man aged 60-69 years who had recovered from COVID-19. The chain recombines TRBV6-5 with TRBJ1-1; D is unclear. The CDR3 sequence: CASSPRMNTEAFF. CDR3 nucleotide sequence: TGTGCCAGCAGTCCCAGGATGAACACTGAAGCTTTCTTT.